The sequence of this TCR beta chain was determined in a study of cytomegalovirus exposure and HLA in healthy donors. General observations from the study: About 90% or about 30% of the time was how often most TCR beta V segments were productive, according to an earlier analysis.

Concerning this clone itself: Antigen unknown.

The study ran its PCR with 60 Vbeta and 13 Jbeta primers. Data came from immunoSEQ multiplex PCR; TCRdb stores just in-frame clones and leaves some out. There are about 150,000 clones in the sample; around 67% occur only once, and 1.5% to 2% lies in the top ten. This receptor was identified in a woman younger than 35 in good health and CMV-seronegative. The sample comprised PBMCs.

CDR3 residues: CASSLQDTRYEQYV. CDR3 DNA sequence: TGTGCCAGCAGCCTACAGGACACCCGCTACGAGCAGTACGTC. The chain is built from TRBV14 and TRBJ2-7; perhaps TRBD1 as D (5 bases). This CDR3 has 14 amino acids. Germline lookup yields CDR1 SGHDN and CDR2 FVKESK. The germline V and J ends were trimmed by 4 bases and 3 bases, with 13 bases remaining between them.